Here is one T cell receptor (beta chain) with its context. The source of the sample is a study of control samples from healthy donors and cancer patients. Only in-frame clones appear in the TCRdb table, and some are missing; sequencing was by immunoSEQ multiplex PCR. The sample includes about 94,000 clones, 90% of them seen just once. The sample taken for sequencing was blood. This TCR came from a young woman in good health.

The CDR3 DNA reads TGTGCCATCAGTTATGACCTGGGTACTGAAGCTTTCTTT. Its protein is CAISYDLGTEAFF. The chain recombines TRBV10-3 with TRBJ1-1; D gene uncertain. The V gene's germline CDR1 is ENHRY and CDR2 SYGVKD. The CDR3 sequence is 13 residues long. Deletions cut 5 bases from V and 5 bases from J, with 12 bases between.